This entry is about one T cell receptor beta chain. The antigen is unknown. This sample was taken from a study of CD8 T cells in cerebrospinal fluid in Alzheimer's disease. The CDR3 extends over 16 amino acids. The germline CDR1 and CDR2 sequences are WNHNN and SYGVQD (reference sequence). Findings and caveats of the study: Finding EBV-specific TCRs in cerebrospinal fluid does not show EBV causes Alzheimer's disease. Versus healthy subjects, Alzheimer's patients more often had clones of at least 3%. Compared with controls, mild cognitive impairment or Alzheimer's disease patients showed higher maximum CSF clone percentages.

10X single-cell V(D)J and 5' gene-expression libraries profiled CSF cells. Using the 10x single-cell sequencing reads, TCRdb records one entry per CDR3 protein without DNA. The table lists under 1,200 distinct CDR3 sequences. The chain has TRBV10-1 and TRBJ1-2. Sequenced input: cerebrospinal fluid. This receptor was identified in a human donor in good health. The CDR3 here is CATTITRGMQNYGYTF.